Listed below are T cell receptor beta chains from one sample, sequenced in a study of cytomegalovirus exposure and HLA in healthy donors. The repertoire was sequenced with immunoSEQ multiplex PCR; TCRdb's copy has only in-frame clones and lacks some. The sample shows 99,000 or so clones, over 75% of them seen only once. Sequenced input: PBMCs. These receptors were obtained from a woman aged 18 to 35 in good health and CMV-seropositive. The CDR3 runs from the conserved cysteine through the conserved F or W.

TRBV5-1 CASSLSGRSYNEQFF
TRBV7-8 CASSLALEREWQETQYF
TRBV7-2 CASGLLGGSRTDTQYF
TRBV7-8 CASSLVEGIEAFF
TRBV19 CASTPNQGAQETQYF
TRBV7-6 CASSPRVGEGEQFF
TRBV6-5 CASSYSQQTNTEAFF
TRBV27 CASSYKEGGDEQFF
TRBV19 CASSHGGAPNTEAFF
TRBV7-8 CASSLSGGTKHEQFF
TRBV12-5 CASALGGGQPQHF
TRBV10-3 CAISDPGTGPAEAFF
TRBV7-9 CASSSFGGGQGIEAFF
TRBV28 CASTGQGLAGAPDTQYF
TRBV29-1 CSAGRGTRTEAFF
TRBV19 CASNFAGELFF
TRBV30 CDWSAGGNQHQHF
TRBV5-6 CASSSGQGRYGYTF
TRBV28 CASSSTGDYGYTF
TRBV10-3 CAISGGYSNQPQHF
TRBV2 CASRGDRLNTEAFF
TRBV30 CASFPGLAGGEQFF
TRBV2 CASTTLPGQGANGYTF
TRBV6-6 CASSYAGSSYNEQFF
TRBV5-8 CASSFGLRNEQFF
TRBV5-8 CASRFAFPGQGSFNYGYTF
TRBV9 CASSVAGENTEAFF
TRBV6-4 CASSDSGGGAGELFF
TRBV13 CASSSQDRRNEKLFF
TRBV5-6 CASSFWASGANVLTF
TRBV9 CASSASSGANVLTF
TRBV4-2 CASSQERVVNTEAFF
TRBV18 CASSPRELAGTNEQFF
TRBV7-9 CASKSGRADIEQFF
TRBV7-9 CASSLVGQGNPYEQYF
TRBV6-5 CASSSVNYGYTF
TRBV5-1 CASSLAGRSTDTQYF
TRBV18 CASSPGGEKLFF
TRBV5-6 CASSLGGTKTYEQYF
TRBV15 CATSRDSYEQYF
TRBV7-9 CASSQQGQAHGYTF
TRBV7-9 CASSALGRSGEKLFF
TRBV2 CASTEGVNAYNEQFF
TRBV30 CAWSRGPKGEQFF
TRBV9 CASSVDEGVGETQYF
TRBV6-1 CASTGRSSYEQYF
TRBV6-5 CASSYSTGRGDGYTF
TRBV28 CASSSGLAGEINEQFF
TRBV7-9 CASSSTGGVTQYF
TRBV5-1 CASRKDSDNSPLHF
TRBV14 CASSPHKSGLGANVLTF
TRBV7-9 CASSFAQGRNTEAFF
TRBV7-8 CAPVVGTRLNMNTEAFF
TRBV29-1 CSVLPGQEAFF
TRBV5-1 CASSFLQGGETQYF